The sequence of this T cell receptor (beta chain) was determined in a study of cytomegalovirus exposure and HLA in healthy donors (dated by TCRdb to about 2017). Notes on the research overall: In an earlier analysis of 587 of the donors, 276 Gb of sequence data and 90 million to 130 million unique TCR beta sequences from roughly 200 million T cells were reported. An early release covering over 500 HLA-typed donors comprised approximately 290 gigabases of sequencing data and approximately 80 million unique TCR sequences. Of the approximately 400 genotyped donors, about 80% fell in the genetic ancestry cluster associated with self-reported Caucasian donors. The study was designed to test whether signatures of past pathogen exposure could be identified by cataloging public T cell receptors. The study profiled the T cell repertoires of some 610 subjects by immunosequencing and related them to cytomegalovirus serostatus. A separate validation cohort of about 110 different subjects was used in addition to the approximately 640-subject first cohort. High-throughput TCR immunosequencing, statistical association of individual TCRs with disease status, and machine learning were combined to predict cytomegalovirus infection status. A later analysis re-analyzed previously published TCR beta repertoires from approximately 670 donors and added high-resolution HLA genotyping to study TCR occurrence patterns. In the later analysis, no new phenotypic data were used to find candidate immune exposures; instead, reliance was placed on TCR beta sequences and their occurrence across donors. An earlier analysis of 500 to 750 of the donors applied high-throughput TCR beta sequencing to assess whether each TCR beta V gene segment acted as functional or pseudogenic. Donor age, sex, ethnicity and CMV serostatus were compiled together with the repertoire data. Genome-wide SNP genotypes for about 65% of the roughly 670 donors were used in a later genetic analysis, which treated that subset as a discovery cohort. Every repertoire in the discovery cohort had been generated on one and the same sequencing platform. Both class I and class II loci were covered by HLA typing, at four-digit resolution. Typing coverage varied by locus: about 620-630 donors for A, B, C, DRB1 and DQB1; approximately 520 for DQA1; over 600 for DPA1; fewer than 480 for DPB1. A few DR-DQ haplotypes were treated as single units for association and clustering because of strong linkage in the cohort. Among some 410 genotyped donors of the cohort, an average of about 240,000 unique TCR beta nucleotide sequences were sequenced per donor, roughly 20% of them non-productive. Overall results and qualifications from the work: A later analysis found that HLA-associated TCR beta chains were more clonally expanded and had lower generation probabilities than equally common non-associated chains. A further reported finding was that TCR beta sequences accurately predicted the HLA-A and HLA-B alleles for most subjects in the first cohort. Some IMGT-functional V segments, including TRBV6-2 and TRBV6-3, could not be told apart with the 87-base-pair reads, so those segments were excluded. Roughly uniform sequencing depth across donors was assumed in presence/absence analyses, although this assumption may not hold. A cluster of highly shared sequence variants was judged likely to represent a technical artifact of the sequencing pipeline. Most TCR sequences were seen in very few donors, while some public TCRs were found in many individuals. A later genetic analysis reported fewer N-insertions in productive TCRs among donors in an Asian-associated ancestry cluster than the roughly 700-donor mean. Correlated functional status among segregating V segments might be attributable to linkage disequilibrium, but an unknown experimental factor could not be ruled out. The earlier analysis of some 560 of the donors excluded around 17 rarely observed V segments, including chromosome 9 orphons, because counts were too low. A few of the identified cytomegalovirus-associated TCR beta chains were confirmed in vitro to be specific for cytomegalovirus antigens. Assigning TCR associations to individual alleles was difficult when HLA alleles, especially DR and DQ, strongly co-occurred. The classifier was reported to diagnose cytomegalovirus status with high specificity and sensitivity in both the original cohort and the validation cohort. A later genetic analysis associated a missense DCLRE1C variant with V-gene and J-gene trimming of TCR beta chains, and an independent cohort replicated the association. In a later analysis, the rate of TCR association differed among HLA loci, with DRB1 alleles having the most associated TCRs and HLA-C alleles having the fewest. In an earlier analysis of about 600 of the donors, most TCR beta V segments appeared in productive rearrangements about 90% or about 30% of the time, broadly matching IMGT annotations. A later analysis found that most CMV-associated TCR beta chains appeared HLA-restricted, with HLA associations seemingly driven largely by CMV exposure. In a later analysis, over 15,000 TCR beta sequences were associated with specific HLA alleles at a false discovery rate of 0.05. In a later analysis, several top co-occurrence clusters were reported to appear linked to parvovirus B19, influenza, CMV and Epstein-Barr virus. Because some donors lacked HLA typing at each locus, the association tests relied only on the typed subset. The study listed 150 to 200 TCR beta chains as associated with cytomegalovirus. The authors suggested that the approach could potentially be extended to other disease states and immunological phenotypes. This cohort had only TCR beta chains sequenced, and the lack of alpha or paired-chain data limited which features could be detected. For the cohort, immune exposure information was limited to CMV serostatus.

On this clone: Its antigen is still unknown. Qualities for individual bases were not recorded, and no much larger clone is one base off.

Library prep was done by the immunoSEQ multiplex PCR assay. For the multiplex PCR, a mixture combining 60 forward primers for TCR Vbeta segments and 13 reverse primers for TCR Jbeta segments was used. A multiplex PCR assay on genomic DNA amplified the CDR3 region of rearranged TCR beta genes. On the Illumina HiSeq System, the amplified TCR beta libraries were sequenced as 87-base-pair reads. Turning to the authors' computational methods: A later analysis counted some 74 million unique TCR beta chains across the 640 or so repertoires, and 10 million to 11 million of these chains were shared by at least two donors. Raw reads were error-corrected and collapsed into unique sequences with a nearest-neighbor algorithm that merged closely related sequences to remove PCR and sequencing errors. Alignment of CDR3 sequences to IMGT reference sequences was used to assign V, D and J gene segments. For a sequence to be retained, a match of at least six nucleotides to both a V gene segment and a J gene segment was required. A rearrangement was called productive if the CDR3 had no stop codons and remained in frame with V and J, and every other rearrangement was called non-productive. CDR3 was defined according to IMGT convention as the region running from the second conserved V-encoded cysteine to the conserved J-encoded phenylalanine. The earlier analysis of about 620 of the donors excluded sequences that lacked an unambiguous match to a single V gene segment. In an earlier analysis of 587 of the donors, V segments were called functional above 56.7% productive rearrangements and were called segregating when the between-donor standard deviation exceeded 5%. To diagnose cytomegalovirus status from the catalog of TCR beta chain sequences, a statistical classification framework was built. In a later analysis, V and J genes were assigned by comparing TCR nucleotide sequences against IMGT/GENE-DB human TR gene sequences. The TCRdist pipeline was used in a later analysis to assign CDR3 sequences and most-parsimonious VDJ recombination scenarios. A later analysis defined each TCR beta chain by its CDR3 amino acid sequence plus V-gene family, and excluded reads lacking a unique V-gene family. To address suspected cross-contamination and a sequencing artifact, a later analysis removed approximately 600 highly shared, low-generation-probability nucleotide sequences. For each public chain, a later analysis derived a clonal expansion index from normalized ranks of inferred template counts within each repertoire. A later analysis computed generation probabilities with a VDJ recombination model fitted to out-of-frame rearrangements, and checked the results against IGoR. Hypergeometric tests were used in a later analysis to score TCR-TCR, TCR-HLA and TCR-CMV co-occurrence, with a repertoire-size bias correction applied to the TCR pairs. In a later analysis, false discovery rates were estimated by permuting HLA or CMV assignments 20 times. In a later analysis, co-occurring TCRs were grouped using DBSCAN, with TCRdist sequence similarity added in when clustering inside HLA-allele-positive subsets. Repertoires with fewer than 30,000 or more than 120,000 public chains were left out of co-occurrence clustering, as were a handful of repertoires with anomalous nucleotide sharing. Held by TCRdb, this immuneACCESS table contains in-frame sequences only and omits some clones. Under half of the omission traces to an unresolved V gene where checked; the cause of the rest is unknown. V and J calls plus clone size are reproduced from that table; the DNA served to infer D and trimming. For this sample there are 110,000 or so clones; over 65% appear just once. The ten largest make up roughly 12% of the sample.

CDR1 and CDR2, per the germline V gene, are SGHTA and FQGNSA. The CDR3 measures 15 amino acids from cysteine to phenylalanine. This entry keeps only the CDR3 DNA: 45 bases, framed from base 1. V lost 3 bases and J lost 1 base; the stretch between them is 12 bases long. The cohort comprised fewer than 700 healthy bone marrow donors. Cohort members were all nominally healthy when sampled, although unrecorded immune exposures were likely present. The donor was CMV seropositive and belonged to the group of 250 to 350 seropositive cohort members. Each donor provided a peripheral blood sample, and peripheral blood mononuclear cells were used for TCR beta sequencing. Genomic DNA extraction from the blood cell samples was performed with the Qiagen DNeasy Blood Extraction Kit.

The rearrangement combines TRBV7-2 with TRBJ1-1, with the D gene uncertain. The sequenced sample was PBMCs. This receptor was obtained from a woman in her forties or fifties in good health and CMV-seropositive. The encoded CDR3 is CASSLTGFSNTEAFF. The sequence in DNA is TGTGCCAGCAGCTTGACGGGTTTCTCGAACACTGAAGCTTTCTTT.